This T cell receptor (beta chain) was captured by sequencing in a study of blood T cell repertoires in COVID-19. Overall study: PBMCs, B-cell-depleted T cells, or T cells provided the cDNA or gDNA that made up the material.

The data were produced by immunoSEQ multiplex PCR, yet TCRdb's version contains in-frame clones alone and is incomplete. This table has tens of thousands of clones, approximately 88% appearing once. The germline V and J ends were trimmed by 2 bases and 6 bases, with 16 bases remaining between them. The length of the CDR3 is 15 residues. Germline lookup yields CDR1 SGHVS and CDR2 FQNEAQ. Material for sequencing was peripheral blood. V is TRBV7-8 and J is TRBJ1-2, with D tentatively TRBD1 (5 bases). This TCR was recovered from a woman aged 70-85 years with acute or convalescent COVID-19. CDR3 nucleotides: TGTGCCAGCAGCTTACTCCCCCAGGGAAGTGATGGCTACACCTTC. Translated, it gives CASSLLPQGSDGYTF.